These T cell receptor beta chains were read from a single sample in a study of cytomegalovirus exposure and HLA in healthy donors. Clones were sequenced by immunoSEQ multiplex PCR, and TCRdb holds only the in-frame ones, with some missing. This table holds 200,000 to 250,000 clones, roughly 80% found once. Sequencing was carried out using PBMCs. The receptors were sampled from a woman between 18 and 30 years old in good health and CMV-seronegative. Both conserved end residues are part of each CDR3. Fields, in order: clone size, V gene, J gene, D gene, CDR3 DNA, CDR3 protein. A D gene is named only where the DNA matches it firmly. The size entry is marked missing in some rows and otherwise reads once, few, many or a size class.

clone_size: -; v_call: TRBV9; j_call: TRBJ1-6; d_call: -; cdr3_nt: TGTGCCAGCAGCCCCCTCCCGCGAGCGAATTCACCCCTCCACTTT; cdr3_aa: CASSPLPRANSPLHF
clone_size: -; v_call: TRBV15; j_call: TRBJ2-6; d_call: TRBD1; cdr3_nt: TGTGCCACCAGCAGACCGGGACAGGGCATCTCTGGGGCCAACGTCCTGACTTTC; cdr3_aa: CATSRPGQGISGANVLTF
clone_size: few; v_call: TRBV19; j_call: TRBJ1-1; d_call: TRBD1; cdr3_nt: TGTGCCAGTAGTCCTACGGGACAGCGACTGAACACTGAAGCTTTCTTT; cdr3_aa: CASSPTGQRLNTEAFF
clone_size: -; v_call: TRBV5-1; j_call: TRBJ2-1; d_call: -; cdr3_nt: TGCGCCAGCAGCTTGAAGGTAGCCGGCAATGAGCAGTTCTTC; cdr3_aa: CASSLKVAGNEQFF
clone_size: few; v_call: TRBV11-3; j_call: TRBJ1-2; d_call: -; cdr3_nt: TGTGCCAGCAGCTTAAAACCTGGGGGCTACACCTTC; cdr3_aa: CASSLKPGGYTF
clone_size: -; v_call: TRBV11-2; j_call: TRBJ2-7; d_call: -; cdr3_nt: TGTGCCAGCAGCTTAGGGGGGCCCTACGAGCAGTACTTC; cdr3_aa: CASSLGGPYEQYF
clone_size: -; v_call: TRBV7-2; j_call: TRBJ1-5; d_call: -; cdr3_nt: TGTGCCAGCAGCTCAATGAGGAACAATCAGCCCCAGCATTTT; cdr3_aa: CASSSMRNNQPQHF
clone_size: -; v_call: TRBV12-5; j_call: TRBJ2-3; d_call: TRBD2; cdr3_nt: TGTGCTAGTGGTTTGGTACTAGCGGGGGGGGCAGATACGCAGTATTTT; cdr3_aa: CASGLVLAGGADTQYF
clone_size: once; v_call: TRBV27; j_call: TRBJ2-2; d_call: -; cdr3_nt: TGTGCCAGCAGTTATATAGGAGCGGGGAACACCGGGGAGCTGTTTTTT; cdr3_aa: CASSYIGAGNTGELFF
clone_size: -; v_call: TRBV18; j_call: TRBJ2-7; d_call: -; cdr3_nt: TGTGCCAGCTCACAGGCTACAGGGTACTCAGCCTACGAGCAGTACTTC; cdr3_aa: CASSQATGYSAYEQYF
clone_size: -; v_call: TRBV9; j_call: TRBJ2-5; d_call: TRBD2; cdr3_nt: TGTGCCAGCAGCGGGGGCAGCGGGAGAGGGGAGACCCAGTACTTC; cdr3_aa: CASSGGSGRGETQYF
clone_size: -; v_call: TRBV27; j_call: TRBJ2-3; d_call: TRBD2; cdr3_nt: TGTGCCAGCAGTTGGCCCCTAGCGGACCCGGCCGGCACAGATACGCAGTATTTT; cdr3_aa: CASSWPLADPAGTDTQYF
clone_size: -; v_call: TRBV2; j_call: TRBJ1-2; d_call: TRBD1; cdr3_nt: TGTGCCAGCAGTGAGGTGGCAGGGGGGGGCTATGGCTACACCTTC; cdr3_aa: CASSEVAGGGYGYTF
clone_size: -; v_call: TRBV5-1; j_call: TRBJ1-2; d_call: -; cdr3_nt: TGCGCCAGCAGTACGGGACAAGATGACTACACCTTC; cdr3_aa: CASSTGQDDYTF
clone_size: -; v_call: TRBV13; j_call: TRBJ1-1; d_call: TRBD1; cdr3_nt: TGTGCCAGCACCATAGGAGGGGGCAATGAAGCTTTCTTT; cdr3_aa: CASTIGGGNEAFF
clone_size: -; v_call: TRBV12-5; j_call: TRBJ1-4; d_call: -; cdr3_nt: TGTGCTAGTGGTTTAGCGGGGAAACTGTTTTTT; cdr3_aa: CASGLAGKLFF
clone_size: -; v_call: TRBV29-1; j_call: TRBJ2-5; d_call: -; cdr3_nt: TGCAGCGTTGAAGGAGTTCGAACGGGAGAGGAGGAGACCCAGTACTTC; cdr3_aa: CSVEGVRTGEEETQYF
clone_size: -; v_call: TRBV27; j_call: TRBJ2-7; d_call: -; cdr3_nt: TGTGCCAGCAGTCCCGGGACCGGTTTCGATGAGCAGTACTTC; cdr3_aa: CASSPGTGFDEQYF
clone_size: -; v_call: TRBV11-1; j_call: TRBJ2-1; d_call: TRBD2; cdr3_nt: TGTGCCAGCAATTTACGGGCTAGCGGGAGTATCTCCTACAATGAGCAGTTCTTC; cdr3_aa: CASNLRASGSISYNEQFF
clone_size: -; v_call: TRBV29-1; j_call: TRBJ2-1; d_call: -; cdr3_nt: TGCAGCGCCGGAGGTCAGGGGAGCTCCTACAATGAGCAGTTCTTC; cdr3_aa: CSAGGQGSSYNEQFF
clone_size: -; v_call: TRBV19; j_call: TRBJ2-1; d_call: TRBD1; cdr3_nt: TGTGCCAGCCCTGGACAGGGCAATGAGCAGTTCTTC; cdr3_aa: CASPGQGNEQFF
clone_size: -; v_call: TRBV4-1; j_call: TRBJ2-1; d_call: TRBD2; cdr3_nt: TGCGCCAGCAGCACGCTAGCGGGAGTCTCCGATGAGCAGTTCTTC; cdr3_aa: CASSTLAGVSDEQFF
clone_size: -; v_call: TRBV11-2; j_call: TRBJ2-1; d_call: -; cdr3_nt: TGTGCCAGCAGCTTCCTTGCGGCAAACTACAATGAGCAGTTCTTC; cdr3_aa: CASSFLAANYNEQFF
clone_size: -; v_call: TRBV2; j_call: TRBJ1-5; d_call: -; cdr3_nt: TGTGCCAGCAGTGTTGAAGGGAGCAATCAGCCCCAGCATTTT; cdr3_aa: CASSVEGSNQPQHF